This T cell receptor beta chain was sequenced in a study of cytotoxic CD8 clonotypes in ibrutinib-treated CLL. Study-wide context: Partial response was seen in approximately 24 patients and complete response in 2; after median around 5.5 years, around 15 stayed remitted, around 12 progressed. Study-wide points: The study found public clonotypes uncommon, contracting or stable on treatment.

This table comes from immunoSEQ multiplex PCR, and its TCRdb copy is limited to in-frame clones, with some not included. The sample has tens of thousands of clones; 68% are singletons. The V end was cut by 1 base, the J end by 4 bases, with 15 bases between. The CDR3 covers 16 residues. The germline V gene has CDR1 LGHNA and CDR2 YNFKEQ. Comment on this clone: Its target is not known.

Specimen: PBMCs, collected at disease progression, from a patient treated with ibrutinib. The J gene is TRBJ2-3, the V gene TRBV4-2; tentatively, D is TRBD1 (6 bases). This TCR derives from a human donor with chronic lymphocytic leukemia. CDR3 bases: TGTGCCAGCAGCCAAGCTAGGACAGACCGGGCAGATACGCAGTATTTT. It encodes CASSQARTDRADTQYF.